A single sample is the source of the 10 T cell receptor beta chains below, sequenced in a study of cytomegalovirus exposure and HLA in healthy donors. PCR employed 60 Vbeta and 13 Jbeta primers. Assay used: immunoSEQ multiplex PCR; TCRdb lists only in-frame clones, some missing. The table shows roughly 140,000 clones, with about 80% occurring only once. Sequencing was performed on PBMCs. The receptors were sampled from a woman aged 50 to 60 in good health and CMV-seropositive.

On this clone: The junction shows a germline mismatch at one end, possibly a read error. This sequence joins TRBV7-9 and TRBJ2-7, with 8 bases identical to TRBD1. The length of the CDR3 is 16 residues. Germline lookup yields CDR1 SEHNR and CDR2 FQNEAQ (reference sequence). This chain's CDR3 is CSSSKLSGTGYYEQYF. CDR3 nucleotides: TGTTCCAGCAGCAAACTCTCCGGGACAGGCTACTACGAGCAGTACTTC.

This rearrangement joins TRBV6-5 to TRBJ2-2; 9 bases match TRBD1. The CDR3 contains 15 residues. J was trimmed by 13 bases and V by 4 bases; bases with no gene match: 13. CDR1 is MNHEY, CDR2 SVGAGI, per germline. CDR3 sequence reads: CASSFTGGAMSLLFF. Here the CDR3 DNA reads TGTGCCAGCAGTTTCACAGGGGGCGCGATGAGTTTGCTGTTTTTT.

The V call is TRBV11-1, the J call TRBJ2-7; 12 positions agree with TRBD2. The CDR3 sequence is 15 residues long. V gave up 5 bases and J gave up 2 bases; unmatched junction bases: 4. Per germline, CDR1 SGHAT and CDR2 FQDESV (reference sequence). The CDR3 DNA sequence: TGTGCCAGCAGCAAAAGGACTAGCGGGGCCTACGAGCAGTACTTC. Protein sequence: CASSKRTSGAYEQYF.

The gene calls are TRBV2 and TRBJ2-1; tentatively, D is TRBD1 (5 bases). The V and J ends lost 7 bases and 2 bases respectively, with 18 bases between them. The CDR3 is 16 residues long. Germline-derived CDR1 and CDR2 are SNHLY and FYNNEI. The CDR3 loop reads CASTPRGRNTYNEQFF. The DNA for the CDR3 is TGTGCCAGCACCCCAAGGGGCCGGAATACCTACAATGAGCAGTTCTTC.

CDR3 in amino acids: CASSFAWATNQPQHF. The CDR3 DNA is TGTGCCAGTAGTTTCGCATGGGCTACCAATCAGCCCCAGCATTTT. The chain couples TRBV19 to TRBJ1-5; D uncertain. CDR1 and CDR2 (germline): LNHDA, SQIVND (reference sequence). The CDR3 has 15 amino acids. V was clipped by 5 bases and J by 3 bases, with 14 bases between them. Combining the CDR3 with reference TRBV19 and TRBJ1-5 gives the whole variable domain DGGITQSPKYLFRKEGQNVTLSCEQNLNHDAMYWYRQDPGQGLRLIYYSQIVNDFQKGDIAEGYSVSREKKESFPLTVTSAQKNPTAFYLCASSFAWATNQPQHFGDGTRLSIL.

The CDR3, as DNA: TGCGCCAGCAGCTTCCCTCTTAGCACAGATACGCAGTATTTT. Its translation: CASSFPLSTDTQYF. V gene TRBV5-1 combines with J gene TRBJ2-3; D ambiguous. V shed 2 bases and J shed 0 bases, with 7 bases lying between them. Germline-derived CDR1 and CDR2 are SGHRS and YFSETQ. This CDR3 spans 14 amino acids.

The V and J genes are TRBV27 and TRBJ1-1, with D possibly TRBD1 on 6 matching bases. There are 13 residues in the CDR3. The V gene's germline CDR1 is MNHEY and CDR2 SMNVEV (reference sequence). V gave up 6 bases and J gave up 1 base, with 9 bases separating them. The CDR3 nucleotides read TGTGCCAGCAGAGGACAGAAGAACACTGAAGCTTTCTTT. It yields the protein CASRGQKNTEAFF.

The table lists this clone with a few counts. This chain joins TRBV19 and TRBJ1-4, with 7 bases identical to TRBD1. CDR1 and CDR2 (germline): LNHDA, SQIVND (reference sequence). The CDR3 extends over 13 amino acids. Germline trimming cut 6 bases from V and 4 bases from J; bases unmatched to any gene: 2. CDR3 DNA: TGTGCCAGTAGGGGGACAGTTAATGAAAAACTGTTTTTT. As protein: CASRGTVNEKLFF.

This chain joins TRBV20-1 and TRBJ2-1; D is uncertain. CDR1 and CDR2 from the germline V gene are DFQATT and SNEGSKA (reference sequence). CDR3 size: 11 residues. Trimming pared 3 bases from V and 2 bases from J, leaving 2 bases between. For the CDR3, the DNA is TGCAGTGCTAGCACCTACAATGAGCAGTTCTTC. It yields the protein CSASTYNEQFF.

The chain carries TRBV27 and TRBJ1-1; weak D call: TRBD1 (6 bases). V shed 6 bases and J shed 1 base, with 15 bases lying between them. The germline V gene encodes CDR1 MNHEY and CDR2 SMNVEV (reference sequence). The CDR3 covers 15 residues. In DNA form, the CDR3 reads TGTGCCAGCAGATTCCTGGACAGACCGAACACTGAAGCTTTCTTT. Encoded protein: CASRFLDRPNTEAFF.